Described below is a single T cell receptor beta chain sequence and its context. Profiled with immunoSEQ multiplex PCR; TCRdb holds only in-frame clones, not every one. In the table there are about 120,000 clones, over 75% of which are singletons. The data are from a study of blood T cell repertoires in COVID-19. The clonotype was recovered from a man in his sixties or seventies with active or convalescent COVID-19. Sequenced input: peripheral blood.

The CDR3 region is CASRVGQGYTEAFF. The DNA of the CDR3 is TGTGCCAGCAGAGTCGGGCAGGGGTACACTGAAGCTTTCTTT. This rearrangement joins TRBV6-5 to TRBJ1-1; a possible D gene is TRBD1 (6 bases). The V gene's germline CDR1 is MNHEY and CDR2 SVGAGI. V lost 6 bases to trimming and J lost 3 bases, with 14 bases between them. There are 14 residues in the CDR3.